This T cell receptor (beta chain) was sequenced for a study of blood T cells in healthy people across ages. V was cut by 3 bases and J by 0 bases, with 10 bases left in between. The CDR3 sequence is 15 residues long. Per germline, CDR1 SGDLS and CDR2 YYNGEE. The study's findings and limits: Investigators viewed diversity estimates from one million T cells as underestimates, the study reported.

Note on this clonotype: The antigen remains unidentified.

Using a J-beta primer mix together with a sample-barcoded 5' primer, a second PCR was run for roughly 6 to 12 cycles. Template switching added a 12-random-nucleotide identifier to every cDNA molecule. TCRdb passed the 5' RACE reads through MiXCR, listing each CDR3 protein once. The sample lists about a million distinct CDR3 sequences, approximately 38% occurring once. The chain has TRBV9 and TRBJ1-5; D gene unclear. This receptor was obtained from a man aged 18 to 35 in good health. The sample consisted of blood. CDR3 sequence (DNA): TGTGCCAGCAGCGGTACACCGGATAGCAATCAGCCCCAGCATTTT. Translation gives CASSGTPDSNQPQHF.